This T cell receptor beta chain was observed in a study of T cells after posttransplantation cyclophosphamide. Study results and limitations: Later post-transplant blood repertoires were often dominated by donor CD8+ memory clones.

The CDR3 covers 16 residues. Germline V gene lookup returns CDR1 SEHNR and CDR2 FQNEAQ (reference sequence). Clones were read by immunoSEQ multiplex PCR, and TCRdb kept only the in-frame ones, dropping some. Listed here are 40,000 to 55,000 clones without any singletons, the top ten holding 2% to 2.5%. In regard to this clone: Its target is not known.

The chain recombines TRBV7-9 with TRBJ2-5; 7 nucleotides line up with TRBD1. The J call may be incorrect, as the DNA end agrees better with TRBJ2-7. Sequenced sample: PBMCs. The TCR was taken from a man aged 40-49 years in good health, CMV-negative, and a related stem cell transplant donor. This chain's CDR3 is CASSLDSGQLSYEQYF. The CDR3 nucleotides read TGTGCCAGCAGCTTAGACTCGGGACAGCTCTCCTACGAGCAGTACTTC.